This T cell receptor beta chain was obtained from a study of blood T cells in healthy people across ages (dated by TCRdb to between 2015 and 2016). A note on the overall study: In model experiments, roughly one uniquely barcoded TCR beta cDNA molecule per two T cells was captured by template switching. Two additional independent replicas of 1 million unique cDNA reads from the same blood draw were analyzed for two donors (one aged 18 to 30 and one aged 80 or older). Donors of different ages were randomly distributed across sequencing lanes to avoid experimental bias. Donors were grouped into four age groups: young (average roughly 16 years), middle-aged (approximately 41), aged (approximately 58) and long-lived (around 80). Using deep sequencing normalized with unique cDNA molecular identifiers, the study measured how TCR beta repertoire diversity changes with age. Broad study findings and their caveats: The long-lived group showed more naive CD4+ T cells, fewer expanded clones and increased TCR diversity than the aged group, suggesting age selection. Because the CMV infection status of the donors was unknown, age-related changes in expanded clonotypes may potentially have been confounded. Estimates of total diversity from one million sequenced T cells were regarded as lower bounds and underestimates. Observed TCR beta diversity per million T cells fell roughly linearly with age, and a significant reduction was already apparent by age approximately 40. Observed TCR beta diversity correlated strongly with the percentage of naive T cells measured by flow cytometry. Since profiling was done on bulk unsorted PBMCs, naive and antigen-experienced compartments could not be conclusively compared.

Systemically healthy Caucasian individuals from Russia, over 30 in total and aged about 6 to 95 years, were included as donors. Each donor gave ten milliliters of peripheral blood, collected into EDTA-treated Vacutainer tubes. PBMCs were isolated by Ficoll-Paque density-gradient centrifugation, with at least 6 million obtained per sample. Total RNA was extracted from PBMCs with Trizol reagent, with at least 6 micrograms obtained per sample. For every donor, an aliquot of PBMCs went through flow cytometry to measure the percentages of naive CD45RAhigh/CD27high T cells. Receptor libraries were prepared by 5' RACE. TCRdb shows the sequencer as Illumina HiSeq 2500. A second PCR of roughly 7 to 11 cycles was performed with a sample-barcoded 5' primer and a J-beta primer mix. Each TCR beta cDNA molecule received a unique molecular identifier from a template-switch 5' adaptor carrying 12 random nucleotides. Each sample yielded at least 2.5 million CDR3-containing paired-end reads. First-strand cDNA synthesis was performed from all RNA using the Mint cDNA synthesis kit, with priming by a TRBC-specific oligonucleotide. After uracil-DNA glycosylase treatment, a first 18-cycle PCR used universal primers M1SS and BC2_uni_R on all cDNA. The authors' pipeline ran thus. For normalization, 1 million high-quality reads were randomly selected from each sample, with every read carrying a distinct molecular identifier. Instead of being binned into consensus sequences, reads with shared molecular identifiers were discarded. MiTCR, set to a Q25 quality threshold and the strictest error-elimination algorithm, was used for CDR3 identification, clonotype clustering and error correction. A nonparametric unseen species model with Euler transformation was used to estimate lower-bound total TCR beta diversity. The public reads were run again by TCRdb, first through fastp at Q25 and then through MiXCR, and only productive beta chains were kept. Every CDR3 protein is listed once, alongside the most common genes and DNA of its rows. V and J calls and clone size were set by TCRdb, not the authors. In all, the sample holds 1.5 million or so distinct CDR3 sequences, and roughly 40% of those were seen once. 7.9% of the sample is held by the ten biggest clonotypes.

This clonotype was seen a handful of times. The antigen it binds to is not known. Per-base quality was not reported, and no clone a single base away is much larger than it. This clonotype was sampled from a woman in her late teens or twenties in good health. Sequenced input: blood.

The nucleotides are TGCAGTGCGCAGGACAGGGGGTGGAGTGGCTACACCTTC. This sequence encodes CSAQDRGWSGYTF. The chain couples TRBV20-1 to TRBJ1-2; 10 bases in the junction line up with TRBD1. Its CDR3 holds 13 amino acids, cysteine through phenylalanine. The retained sequence is limited to the CDR3, 39 bases, with the frame set at the first base. CDR1 and CDR2, looked up from the germline V gene (reference sequence), are DFQATT and SNEGSKA. Germline trimming amounts to 6 bases on V and 7 bases on J, with 8 as the count of junction bases outside the gene matches.